A selection of T cell receptor beta chains follows, all from one sample in a study of blood T cell repertoires in COVID-19. This table comes from immunoSEQ multiplex PCR, and its TCRdb copy is limited to in-frame clones, with some not included. The data contain some 120,000 clones, approximately 83% of them singletons. Specimen: peripheral blood. These receptors came from a woman aged 80 or over with acute or convalescent COVID-19. CDR3s include the opening cysteine and the closing phenylalanine or tryptophan. The D gene is left open where the match is weak. Size values are once, few and many counts, or a class for expanded clones, and some rows have none.

D	J	V	size	CDR3	DNA
.	TRBJ2-1	TRBV6-2/TRBV6-3	.	CASSFSGTRVYNEQFF	TGTGCCAGCAGTTTTTCGGGGACAAGGGTCTACAATGAGCAGTTCTTC
.	TRBJ2-1	TRBV3-1/TRBV3-2	.	CASSQSRGALDEQFF	TGTGCCAGCAGCCAAAGCAGGGGGGCCTTGGATGAGCAGTTCTTC
.	TRBJ1-5	TRBV12-3/TRBV12-4	.	CASSSFGQPQHF	TGTGCCAGCAGTTCTTTCGGTCAGCCCCAGCATTTT
.	TRBJ1-6	TRBV12-3/TRBV12-4	once	CASSSDILSPLHF	TGTGCCAGCAGTTCGGACATATTATCACCCCTCCACTTT
.	TRBJ1-1	TRBV5-5	few	CASSLGTANTEAFF	TGTGCCAGCAGCTTGGGTACAGCGAACACTGAAGCTTTCTTT
TRBD1	TRBJ2-5	TRBV7-6	.	CASSLARTGWVTQYF	TGTGCCAGCAGCTTAGCGCGGACAGGATGGGTGACCCAGTACTTC
TRBD1	TRBJ1-5	TRBV6-5	once	CASTPGQLNQPQHF	TGTGCCAGCACCCCGGGACAGCTCAATCAGCCCCAGCATTTT
.	TRBJ2-1	TRBV9	.	CASSVLEGARSEQFF	TGTGCCAGCAGCGTATTGGAGGGGGCGCGGAGTGAGCAGTTCTTC
.	TRBJ1-2	TRBV5-5	.	CASMSPNYGYTF	TGTGCCAGCATGTCTCCTAACTATGGCTACACCTTC
TRBD1	TRBJ2-3	TRBV5-6	.	CASTLGQTKGDTQYF	TGTGCCAGCACCCTGGGACAGACGAAGGGAGATACGCAGTATTTT
.	TRBJ2-3	TRBV19	.	CASSIPATDTQYF	TGTGCCAGTAGTATCCCAGCGACAGATACGCAGTATTTT
.	TRBJ1-1	TRBV19	once	CASRQGTMNTEAFF	TGTGCCAGCCGTCAGGGGACGATGAACACTGAAGCTTTCTTT
.	TRBJ1-2	TRBV27	.	CASTNRDSSVLGYGYTF	TGTGCCAGCACTAATCGGGACTCCTCAGTTTTGGGCTATGGCTACACCTTC
.	TRBJ2-4	TRBV4-2	.	CASSQEAGAKNIQYF	TGTGCCAGCAGCCAAGAGGCCGGGGCCAAAAACATTCAGTACTTC
.	TRBJ2-3	TRBV4-1	.	CASSQEAPTVKVTDTQYF	TGCGCCAGCAGCCAAGAAGCACCGACAGTAAAAGTCACAGATACGCAGTATTTT
.	TRBJ2-2	TRBV5-4	.	CASSLPGQGTGELFF	TGTGCCAGCAGCCTCCCGGGACAAGGAACCGGGGAGCTGTTTTTT
.	TRBJ1-2	TRBV4-2	few	CASSQDRAEGTYGYTF	TGTGCCAGCAGCCAAGATCGGGCGGAGGGGACCTATGGCTACACCTTC
.	TRBJ1-1	TRBV4-1	.	CASRGRGRGSNTEAFF	TGCGCCAGCAGGGGTAGGGGTAGGGGATCGAACACTGAAGCTTTCTTT
.	TRBJ1-1	TRBV7-9	.	CASNRAPGNTEAFF	TGTGCCAGCAACAGGGCCCCGGGGAACACTGAAGCTTTCTTT
.	TRBJ1-3	TRBV14	.	CASSLPGYSGNTIYF	TGTGCCAGCAGCCTACCAGGTTACTCTGGAAACACCATATATTTT
TRBD1	TRBJ1-2	TRBV13	.	CASSLVARGNYGYTF	TGTGCCAGCAGCTTAGTGGCCAGGGGGAACTATGGCTACACCTTC
.	TRBJ1-1	TRBV5-8	few	CASSLNGGTEAFF	TGTGCCAGCAGCCTAAATGGAGGCACTGAAGCTTTCTTT